This T cell receptor beta chain appears in the sequencing data of a study of shared clonotypes between healthy human individuals. Splitting of CD4+ cells produced CD45RA+ naive and CD45RA-negative memory subsets. V lost 4 bases to trimming and J lost 4 bases; unmatched junction nucleotides: 10. Germline CDR1 is SGHVS and CDR2 is FQNEAQ. The CDR3 extends over 17 amino acids. Generated by immunoSEQ multiplex PCR, the TCRdb table keeps only in-frame clones and is missing some. This table holds approximately 1,500,000 clones, approximately 96% found once. The gene calls are TRBV7-8 and TRBJ2-1; TRBD2 matches at 10 bases. The sequencing sample was made of naive CD4+ T cells sorted from blood. The subset here: CD45RA+ positively selected. This sequence was found in a man aged 25-40 years in good health. Here the CDR3 reads CASSSSQLAGTYNEQFF. CDR3 DNA sequence: TGTGCCAGCAGCTCCTCCCAACTAGCGGGGACATACAATGAGCAGTTCTTC.